Below, 7 T cell receptor beta chains from the same sample are listed, as sequenced in a study of chemoradiotherapy in HPV16-positive cancers. Libraries were prepared by immunoSEQ multiplex PCR; TCRdb keeps only in-frame clonotypes and omits some of them. The sample carries around 12,000 clones, roughly 89% recorded once. The sequences come from blood, collected from a patient who underwent chemoradiotherapy. Receptors originate from a human donor with HPV-associated anogenital cancer.

Notes on this clone: Other DNA sequences in this specimen translate into the identical CDR3. V usage is TRBV29-1 and J usage is TRBJ1-1; TRBD1 matches 7 bases. The CDR3 runs to 12 residues. Germline loops: CDR1 SQVTM, CDR2 ANQGSEA. The junction had 3 bases not matched to a gene; V was cut back by 4 bases and J by 4 bases. CDR3 nucleotides: TGCAGCGTTGCTCGACAGGGCACTGAAGCTTTCTTT. It translates to CSVARQGTEAFF.

This chain links TRBV10-2 with TRBJ1-1; the D gene is possibly TRBD1 (5 bases). The V gene lost 3 bases and the J gene lost 1 base, with 12 bases spanning the gap. Germline CDR1 and CDR2: WSHSY and SAAADI. The CDR3 runs 15 residues. The CDR3, as DNA: TGCGCCAGCAGTGAAACAGGACCCTGGAACACTGAAGCTTTCTTT. This encodes CASSETGPWNTEAFF.

The chain is built from TRBV28 and TRBJ2-7; 8 bases agree with TRBD1. The V gene end was trimmed by 2 bases and the J gene end by 2 bases; junction bases not matched to a gene: 5. CDR1 and CDR2 from the germline V gene are MDHEN and SYDVKM. This CDR3 region has 15 residues. The CDR3 DNA reads TGTGCCAGCAGTTTACCCTCGGACAGGGCCTACGAGCAGTACTTC. Its translation is CASSLPSDRAYEQYF.

This rearrangement joins TRBV18 to TRBJ2-5; 8 bases agree with TRBD1. Germline values: CDR1 KGHSH, CDR2 LQKENI. V was pared by 3 bases and J by 5 bases, with 11 bases of the junction left unmatched. The CDR3 has 16 residues. The CDR3 nucleotides are TGTGCCAGCTCACCTTATGCCAGGGGGCTGGGGGAGACCCAGTACTTC. Translation gives CASSPYARGLGETQYF.

V usage is TRBV7-9 and J usage is TRBJ2-7; D is undetermined. V lost 2 bases and J 4 bases, leaving 9 bases between the germline ends. The CDR3 runs to 13 residues. Germline V CDR1 and CDR2: SEHNR, FQNEAQ (reference sequence). This CDR3 reads CASSLRRDYEQYF. Here the CDR3 DNA reads TGTGCCAGCAGCTTACGGCGTGATTACGAGCAGTACTTC.

The V gene is TRBV7-6, the J gene TRBJ2-3; D assignment may be TRBD1 or TRBD2 (5 bases each). In germline, CDR1 is SGHVS, CDR2 FNYEAQ. The CDR3 has 18 amino acids. With 5 bases removed from V and 6 bases from J, the gap between germline ends came to 27 bases. The CDR3 nucleotides are TGTGCCAGCAGCGCCCGCCTAGTCTCCAGGGTAGGGGAGGATACGCAGTATTTT. Protein: CASSARLVSRVGEDTQYF. Using reference TRBV7-6 and TRBJ2-3 for the parts outside the CDR3, the full variable domain is GAGVSQSPRYKVTKRGQDVALRCDPISGHVSLYWYRQALGQGPEFLTYFNYEAQQDKSGLPNDRFSAERPEGSISTLTIQRTEQRDSAMYRCASSARLVSRVGEDTQYFGPGTRLTVL.

The chain uses TRBV5-4 and TRBJ1-6, with D tentatively TRBD1 (5 bases). Germline-derived CDR1 and CDR2 are SGHNT and YYREEE (reference sequence). This CDR3 has 15 residues. V gave up 4 bases and J gave up 6 bases, with 14 bases separating them. The CDR3 DNA sequence: TGTGCCAGCAGCCCTGCGGGGCAGTTTAATTCACCCCTCCACTTT. This gives the protein CASSPAGQFNSPLHF.